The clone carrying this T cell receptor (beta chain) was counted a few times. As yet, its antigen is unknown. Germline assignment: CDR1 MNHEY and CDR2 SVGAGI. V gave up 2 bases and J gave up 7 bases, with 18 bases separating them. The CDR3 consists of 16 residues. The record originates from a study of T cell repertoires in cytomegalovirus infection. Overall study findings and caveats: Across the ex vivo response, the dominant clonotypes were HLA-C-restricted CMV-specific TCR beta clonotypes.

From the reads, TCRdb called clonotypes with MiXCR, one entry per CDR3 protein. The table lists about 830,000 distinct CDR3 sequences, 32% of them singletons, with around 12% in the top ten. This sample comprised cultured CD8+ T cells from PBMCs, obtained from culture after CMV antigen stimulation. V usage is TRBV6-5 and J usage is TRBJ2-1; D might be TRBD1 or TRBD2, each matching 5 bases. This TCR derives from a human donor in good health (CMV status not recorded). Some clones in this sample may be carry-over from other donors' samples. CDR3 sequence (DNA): TGTGCCAGCAGTTACGGGGTGCAGGGCGAGGGGAATGAGCAGTTCTTC. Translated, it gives CASSYGVQGEGNEQFF.